The 19 T cell receptor beta chains below come from one sample, sequenced in a study of T cell responses to AZD1222 COVID-19 vaccine. Only in-frame clones appear in the TCRdb table, and some are missing; sequencing was by immunoSEQ multiplex PCR. Of 150,000 or so clones listed, about 86% are singletons. This specimen was peripheral blood, taken on day 0 of MenACWY control vaccination. Receptors were obtained from an adult in good health.

V usage is TRBV27 and J usage is TRBJ1-5; no definite D call. The CDR3 runs to 14 residues. Germline CDR1 is MNHEY and CDR2 is SMNVEV (reference sequence). With 3 bases removed from V and 6 bases from J, the gap between germline ends came to 12 bases. The CDR3 coding sequence is TGTGCCAGCAGTTTTAGTAGGGATTCTCAGCCCCAGCATTTT. Amino acid sequence: CASSFSRDSQPQHF.

This clone was recorded a few times. The chain joins TRBV5-6 to TRBJ1-3; maybe TRBD1 (5 bases). This CDR3 region has 16 residues. Between the trimmed V and J ends, which lost 4 bases and 0 bases, there was a span of 14 bases. Germline lookup yields CDR1 SGHDT and CDR2 YYEEEE. The CDR3 sequence is CASSPTDRSSGNTIYF. The CDR3 coding sequence is TGTGCCAGCAGCCCCACAGACAGAAGCTCTGGAAACACCATATATTTT. Together with reference TRBV5-6 and TRBJ1-3, the CDR3 gives the full variable domain: DAGVTQSPTHLIKTRGQQVTLRCSPKSGHDTVSWYQQALGQGPQFIFQYYEEEERQRGNFPDRFSGHQFPNYSSELNVNALLLGDSALYLCASSPTDRSSGNTIYFGEGSWLTVV.

This chain links TRBV19 with TRBJ2-2; D is uncertain. CDR3 size: 14 residues. CDR1 LNHDA and CDR2 SQIVND come from the germline V gene (reference sequence). Trimming took 7 bases from V and 2 from J, leaving 11 bases between them. The chain's CDR3 is CASKSASNTGELFF. In DNA, the CDR3 is TGTGCCAGTAAGTCAGCTTCAAACACCGGGGAGCTGTTTTTT.

The J gene is TRBJ2-1, the V gene TRBV2; a possible D gene is TRBD1 (6 bases). V was shortened by 6 bases and J by 7 bases, with 16 bases between the two germline ends. CDR3 length equals 14 residues. Per germline, CDR1 SNHLY and CDR2 FYNNEI. DNA for the CDR3: TGTGCCAGCAGCGCGACACGGACAGTTAATGAGCAGTTCTTC. It translates to CASSATRTVNEQFF.

The J gene is TRBJ1-1, the V gene TRBV9; D is unclear. From germline, CDR1 is SGDLS and CDR2 YYNGEE. The CDR3 is made up of 11 amino acids. Trimming took 0 bases from V and 7 from J, leaving 4 bases between them. The CDR3 loop is CASSVDSEAFF. The CDR3 nucleotides read TGTGCCAGCAGCGTAGATAGTGAAGCTTTCTTT.

This chain uses TRBV7-2 with TRBJ1-4; no firm D call. Germline loops: CDR1 SGHTA, CDR2 FQGNSA. This CDR3 is 14 amino acids long. Trimming pared 5 bases from V and 5 bases from J, leaving 12 bases between. The CDR3 DNA sequence: TGTGCCAGCAGCCGGGGTAGTAAAAATGAAAAACTGTTTTTT. It translates to CASSRGSKNEKLFF. Supplemented by reference TRBV7-2 and TRBJ1-4, the full variable domain reads GAGVSQSPSNKVTEKGKDVELRCDPISGHTALYWYRQSLGQGLEFLIYFQGNSAPDKSGLPSDRFSAERTGGSVSTLTIQRTQQEDSAVYLCASSRGSKNEKLFFGSGTQLSVL.

This rearrangement joins TRBV19 to TRBJ1-4, with 9 bases identical to TRBD1. There are 14 residues in the CDR3. Trimming at V came to 5 bases and at J to 4 bases, leaving 2 bases not matched to a gene. Germline assignment: CDR1 LNHDA and CDR2 SQIVND (reference sequence). DNA of the CDR3: TGTGCCAGTAGTCGACAGGGGGGTAATGAAAAACTGTTTTTT. As protein: CASSRQGGNEKLFF.

The chain joins TRBV29-1 to TRBJ1-1; D remains ambiguous. Germline lookup yields CDR1 SQVTM and CDR2 ANQGSEA. This CDR3 contains 11 residues. CDR3 region: CSGRMNTEAFF. CDR3 coding DNA: TGCAGTGGGCGGATGAACACTGAAGCTTTCTTT.

This chain links TRBV19 with TRBJ2-2, with TRBD2 identical over 8 bases. The CDR3 extends over 15 amino acids. J was trimmed by 7 bases and V by 5 bases; bases with no gene match: 9. Germline CDR1 is LNHDA and CDR2 is SQIVND (reference sequence). Written as DNA, the CDR3 is TGTGCCAGTAGTGGCGGGGGGATACAGAGCGGGGAGCTGTTTTTT. Amino acids: CASSGGGIQSGELFF.

The rearrangement joins TRBV28 to TRBJ2-7; 7 bases are shared with TRBD1. The CDR3 runs to 16 residues. Trimming cost V 6 bases and J 6 bases; bases outside gene matches: 17. CDR1 and CDR2 from the germline V gene are MDHEN and SYDVKM. This chain's CDR3 is CASSPQTGKWVSEQYV. Here the CDR3 DNA reads TGTGCCAGCAGCCCGCAGACAGGGAAATGGGTTAGCGAGCAGTACGTC.

This sequence joins TRBV9 and TRBJ2-1; no firm D call. V lost 4 bases to trimming and J lost 0 bases, with 11 bases between them. There are 15 residues in the CDR3. Germline CDR1 reads SGDLS; CDR2 reads YYNGEE. CDR3 DNA: TGTGCCAGCAGCCCCGACGCAATCTCCTACAATGAGCAGTTCTTC. Amino acid sequence: CASSPDAISYNEQFF.

The chain carries TRBV7-9 and TRBJ1-3, with a tentative D call TRBD1 (5 bases). Trimming stripped 11 bases from V and 2 bases from J, with 19 bases between. The CDR3 loop spans 15 amino acids. Germline V lookup: CDR1 SEHNR, CDR2 FQNEAQ (reference sequence). This CDR3 reads CAFDTRGVPGNTIYF. Here the CDR3 DNA reads TGTGCCTTTGATACTAGAGGGGTACCTGGAAACACCATATATTTT.

This clone is a singleton in its sample. The chain combines TRBV6-5 with TRBJ2-7; D possibly corresponds to TRBD1 (5 bases). This CDR3 has 14 residues. V shed 2 bases and J shed 2 bases, with 10 bases lying between them. Germline V lookup: CDR1 MNHEY, CDR2 SVGAGI. CDR3 amino acids: CASSYNSGTYEQYV. Written as DNA, the CDR3 is TGTGCCAGCAGTTACAACTCAGGGACCTACGAGCAGTACGTC.

J is TRBJ2-3 and V is TRBV3-1 (or the pseudogene TRBV3-2); D ambiguous. Looked up from germline, CDR1 is LGHDT and CDR2 is YNNKEL (reference sequence). The CDR3 extends over 12 amino acids. The ends were cut back, 5 bases at V and 3 bases at J, with 6 bases in the middle. CDR3 protein: CASSYKTDTQYF. In DNA form, the CDR3 reads TGTGCCAGCAGCTATAAAACAGATACGCAGTATTTT.

V usage is TRBV2 and J usage is TRBJ1-1; 8 bases map to TRBD1. The length of the CDR3 is 12 residues. V was pared by 3 bases and J by 11 bases, with 5 bases of the junction left unmatched. CDR1 and CDR2 (germline): SNHLY, FYNNEI. The CDR3 bases are TGTGCCAGCAGTGACGCAGGGGGCAATGCTTTCTTT. Its translation is CASSDAGGNAFF.

The rearrangement links TRBV30 to TRBJ2-7; the D is unclear. This CDR3 is built from 8 residues. Germline CDR1 reads GTSNPN; CDR2 reads SVGIG (reference sequence). Trimming pared 8 bases from V and 3 bases from J, leaving 2 bases between. The DNA for the CDR3 is TGTGCCAGCTACGAGCAGTACGTC. Its protein is CASYEQYV.

V gene TRBV9 combines with J gene TRBJ2-1; D is tentatively TRBD1 or TRBD2 (6 bases each). CDR1 is SGDLS, CDR2 YYNGEE, per germline. With 8 bases removed from V and 10 bases from J, the gap between germline ends came to 16 bases. The CDR3 is 12 residues long. CDR3 loop: CASSRGPREQFF. CDR3 bases: TGTGCCAGTTCCCGGGGGCCTAGAGAGCAGTTCTTC.

V usage is TRBV5-5 and J usage is TRBJ1-1; the D gene is possibly TRBD1 (6 bases). Trimming removed 4 bases from V and 1 base from J, with 14 bases in between. This CDR3 contains 15 residues. The germline gives CDR1 SGHKS, CDR2 YYEKEE (reference sequence). Here the CDR3 reads CASSVRDTPNTEAFF. CDR3 DNA sequence: TGTGCCAGCAGCGTCCGGGACACTCCGAACACTGAAGCTTTCTTT.

CDR3 nucleotides: TGTGCCAGCAGCTTTGGGGACATCCGGGGGCAGTTCTATGGCTACACCTTC. Protein: CASSFGDIRGQFYGYTF. The chain joins TRBV5-6 to TRBJ1-2; D is perhaps TRBD1 (6 bases). The germline gives CDR1 SGHDT, CDR2 YYEEEE. The CDR3 consists of 17 residues. Trimming pared 2 bases from V and 4 bases from J, leaving 21 bases between.